One T cell receptor beta chain is described in this entry. The antigen is unknown. The same CDR3 is also encoded by other DNA sequences in this sample. The source of the sample is a study of T cells in tumors after PD-1 blockade. Study overall: Each patient got pembrolizumab 200 mg every 3 weeks or cemiplimab 350 mg every 2 weeks.

Looked up from germline, CDR1 is SGHNT and CDR2 is YYREEE (reference sequence). This CDR3 comprises 14 residues. Trimming stripped 0 bases from V and 1 base from J, with 7 bases between. Whole-study findings and limits: Around two fifths of tumor TCR clonotypes were also found in blood.

The repertoire was sequenced with immunoSEQ multiplex PCR; TCRdb's copy has only in-frame clones and lacks some. In the table there are about 47,000 clones, roughly 79% of which are singletons. Material: PBMCs, obtained before anti-PD-1 treatment. The clonotype was recovered from a human donor with basal cell carcinoma. The V and J genes are TRBV5-4 and TRBJ2-5, with unresolved D. The CDR3 protein is CASSLGTAQETQYF. The CDR3 nucleotides read TGTGCCAGCAGCTTGGGAACAGCCCAAGAGACCCAGTACTTC.